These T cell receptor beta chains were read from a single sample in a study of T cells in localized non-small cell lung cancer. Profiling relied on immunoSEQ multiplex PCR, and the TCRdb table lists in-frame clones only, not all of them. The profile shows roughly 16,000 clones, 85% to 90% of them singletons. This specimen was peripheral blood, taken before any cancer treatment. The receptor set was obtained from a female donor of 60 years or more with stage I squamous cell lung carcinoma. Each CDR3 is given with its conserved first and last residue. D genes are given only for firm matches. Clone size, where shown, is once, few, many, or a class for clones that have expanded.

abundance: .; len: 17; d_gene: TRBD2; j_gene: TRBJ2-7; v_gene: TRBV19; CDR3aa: CASSMGDSAGGPYEQYF; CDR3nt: TGTGCCAGTAGCATGGGGGATTCGGCGGGAGGGCCCTACGAGCAGTACTTC
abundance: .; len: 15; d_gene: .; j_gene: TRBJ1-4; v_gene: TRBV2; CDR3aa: CVSSEHGTSNEKLFF; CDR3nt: TGTGTCAGCAGTGAACACGGGACATCTAATGAAAAACTGTTTTTT
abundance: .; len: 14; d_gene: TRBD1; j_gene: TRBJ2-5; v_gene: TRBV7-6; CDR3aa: CASSLGTGEETQYF; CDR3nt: TGTGCCAGCAGCTTAGGGACAGGGGAAGAGACCCAGTACTTC
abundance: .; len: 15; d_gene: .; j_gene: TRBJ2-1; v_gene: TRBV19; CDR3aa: CASSIVAGPYNEQFF; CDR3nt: TGTGCCAGTAGTATAGTGGCGGGGCCATACAATGAGCAGTTCTTC
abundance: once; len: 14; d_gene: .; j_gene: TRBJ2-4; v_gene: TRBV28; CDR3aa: CASSLRGAKNIQYF; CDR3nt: TGTGCCAGCAGTTTAAGGGGAGCCAAAAACATTCAGTACTTC
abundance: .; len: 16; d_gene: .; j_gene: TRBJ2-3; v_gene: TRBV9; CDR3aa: CASSSRLALKTDTQYF; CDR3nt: TGTGCCAGCAGCTCCCGGCTAGCGCTAAAAACAGATACGCAGTATTTT
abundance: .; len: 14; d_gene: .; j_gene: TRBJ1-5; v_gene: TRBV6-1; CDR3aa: CASTSLGGGQPQHF; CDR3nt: TGTGCCAGCACCTCCCTGGGGGGGGGTCAGCCCCAGCATTTT
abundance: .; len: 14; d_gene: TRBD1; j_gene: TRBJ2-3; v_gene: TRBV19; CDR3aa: CASSSQGARDTQYF; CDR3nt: TGTGCCAGTAGTTCCCAGGGGGCCCGAGATACGCAGTATTTT
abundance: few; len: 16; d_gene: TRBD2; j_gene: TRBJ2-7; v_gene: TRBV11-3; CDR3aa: CASRNWGREALYEQYF; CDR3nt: TGTGCCAGCAGAAATTGGGGGCGGGAGGCCCTCTACGAGCAGTACTTC
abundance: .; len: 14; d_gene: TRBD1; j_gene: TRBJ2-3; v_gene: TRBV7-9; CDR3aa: CASFPGTGLDTQYF; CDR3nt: TGTGCCAGCTTTCCCGGGACAGGCTTGGATACGCAGTATTTT
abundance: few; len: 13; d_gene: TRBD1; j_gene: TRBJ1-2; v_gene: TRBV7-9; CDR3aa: CASSLGQGDGYTF; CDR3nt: TGTGCCAGCAGCTTAGGTCAGGGGGATGGCTACACCTTC
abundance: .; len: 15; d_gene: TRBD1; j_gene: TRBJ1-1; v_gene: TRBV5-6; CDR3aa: CASSFADRGGTEAFF; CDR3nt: TGTGCCAGCAGCTTTGCTGACAGGGGAGGCACTGAAGCTTTCTTT
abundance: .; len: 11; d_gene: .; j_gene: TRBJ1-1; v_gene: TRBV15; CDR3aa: CATSPNTEAFF; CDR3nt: TGTGCCACCAGTCCGAACACTGAAGCTTTCTTT
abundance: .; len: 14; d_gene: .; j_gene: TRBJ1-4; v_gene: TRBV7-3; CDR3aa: CASSLRREDEKLFF; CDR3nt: TGTGCCAGCAGCTTAAGGAGGGAGGACGAAAAACTGTTTTTT
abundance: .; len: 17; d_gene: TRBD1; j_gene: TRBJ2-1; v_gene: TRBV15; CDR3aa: CATSRILPGQGNNEQFF; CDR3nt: TGTGCCACCAGCAGGATTCTGCCGGGACAGGGGAACAATGAGCAGTTCTTC
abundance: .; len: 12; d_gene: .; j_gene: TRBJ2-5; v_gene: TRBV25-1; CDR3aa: CASSGREETQYF; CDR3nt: TGTGCCAGCAGCGGCAGGGAAGAGACCCAGTACTTC
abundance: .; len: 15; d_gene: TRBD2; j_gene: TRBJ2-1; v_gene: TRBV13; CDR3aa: CASSPRGRGYNEQFF; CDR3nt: TGTGCCAGCAGCCCCCGAGGGAGGGGATACAATGAGCAGTTCTTC
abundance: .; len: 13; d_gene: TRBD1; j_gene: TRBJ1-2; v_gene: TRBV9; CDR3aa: CASSQRTGHGYTF; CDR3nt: TGTGCCAGCAGCCAACGGACAGGGCATGGCTACACCTTC
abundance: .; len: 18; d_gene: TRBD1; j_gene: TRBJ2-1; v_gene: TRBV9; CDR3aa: CASSVEGQPQYSYNEQFF; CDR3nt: TGTGCCAGCAGCGTAGAGGGACAGCCTCAGTATTCCTACAATGAGCAGTTCTTC
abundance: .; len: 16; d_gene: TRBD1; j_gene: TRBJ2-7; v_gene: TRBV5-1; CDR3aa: CASRQTYGTGVYEQYF; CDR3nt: TGCGCCAGCAGGCAAACTTACGGGACAGGGGTCTACGAGCAGTACTTC
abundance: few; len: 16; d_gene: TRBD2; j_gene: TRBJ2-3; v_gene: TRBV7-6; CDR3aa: CASSLPTSGSHGTQYF; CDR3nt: TGTGCCAGCAGCTTGCCGACTAGCGGGAGTCACGGTACGCAGTATTTT
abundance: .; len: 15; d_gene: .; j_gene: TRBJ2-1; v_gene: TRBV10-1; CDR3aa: CASSEGALAGNEQFF; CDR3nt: TGCGCCAGCAGTGAAGGTGCACTGGCCGGCAATGAGCAGTTCTTC
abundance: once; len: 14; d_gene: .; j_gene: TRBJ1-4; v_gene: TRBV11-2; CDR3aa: CASSFNTGNEKLFF; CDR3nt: TGTGCCAGCAGCTTTAACACAGGGAATGAAAAACTGTTTTTT
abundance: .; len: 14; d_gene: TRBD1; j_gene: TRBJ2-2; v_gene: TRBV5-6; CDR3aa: CASSLDRGAGELFF; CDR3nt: TGTGCCAGCAGCTTGGACAGGGGGGCCGGGGAGCTGTTTTTT
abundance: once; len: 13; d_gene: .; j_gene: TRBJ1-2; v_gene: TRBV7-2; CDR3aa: CASSLTTGYGYTF; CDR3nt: TGTGCCAGCAGCTTAACCACAGGCTATGGCTACACCTTC
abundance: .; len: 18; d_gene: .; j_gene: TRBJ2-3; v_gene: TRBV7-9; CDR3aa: CASSSDGEDERSTDTQYF; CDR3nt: TGTGCCAGCAGTTCGGACGGAGAGGACGAGAGGAGCACAGATACGCAGTATTTT
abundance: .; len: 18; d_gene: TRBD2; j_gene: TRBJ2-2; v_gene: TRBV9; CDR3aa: CASSRGLAGGTGTGELFF; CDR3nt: TGTGCCAGCAGTCGGGGACTAGCGGGAGGGACGGGCACCGGGGAGCTGTTTTTT
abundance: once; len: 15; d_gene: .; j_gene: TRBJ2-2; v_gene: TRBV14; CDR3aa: CASSQASLNTGELFF; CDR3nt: TGTGCCAGCAGCCAAGCAAGTCTCAACACCGGGGAGCTGTTTTTT
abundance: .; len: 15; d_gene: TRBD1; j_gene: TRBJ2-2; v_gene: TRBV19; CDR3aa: CASSMETGTTGELFF; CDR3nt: TGTGCCAGTAGTATGGAGACAGGGACCACCGGGGAGCTGTTTTTT
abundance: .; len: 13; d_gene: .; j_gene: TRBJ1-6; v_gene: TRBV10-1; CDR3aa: CASRQDGNSPLHF; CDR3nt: TGCGCCAGCAGACAAGATGGTAATTCACCCCTCCACTTT
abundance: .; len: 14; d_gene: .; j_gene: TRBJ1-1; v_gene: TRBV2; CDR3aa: CASSVMGVNTEAFF; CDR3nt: TGTGCCAGCAGTGTCATGGGGGTGAACACTGAAGCTTTCTTT
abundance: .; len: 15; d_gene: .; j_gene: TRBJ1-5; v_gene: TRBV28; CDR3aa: CASSPGIHSNQPQHF; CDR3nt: TGTGCCAGCAGCCCTGGAATCCATAGCAATCAGCCCCAGCATTTT
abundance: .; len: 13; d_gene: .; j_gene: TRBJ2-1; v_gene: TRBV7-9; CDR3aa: CASSPGQYNEQFF; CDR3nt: TGTGCCAGCAGCCCCGGACAATACAATGAGCAGTTCTTC
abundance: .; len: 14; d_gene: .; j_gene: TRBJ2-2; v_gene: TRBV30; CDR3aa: CAWAFRGATGELFF; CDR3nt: TGTGCCTGGGCCTTCAGGGGTGCCACCGGGGAGCTGTTTTTT
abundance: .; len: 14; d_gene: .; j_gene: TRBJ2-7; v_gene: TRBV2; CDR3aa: CASSEIGRPYEQYF; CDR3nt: TGTGCCAGCAGTGAAATAGGGCGCCCCTACGAGCAGTACTTC
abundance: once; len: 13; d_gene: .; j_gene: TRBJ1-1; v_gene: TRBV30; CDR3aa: CAWRPVTNTEAFF; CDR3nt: TGTGCCTGGAGGCCAGTCACTAACACTGAAGCTTTCTTT
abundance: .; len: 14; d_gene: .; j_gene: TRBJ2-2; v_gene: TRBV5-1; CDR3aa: CASRKDLLTGELFF; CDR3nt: TGCGCCAGCCGGAAGGACCTCCTAACCGGGGAGCTGTTTTTT
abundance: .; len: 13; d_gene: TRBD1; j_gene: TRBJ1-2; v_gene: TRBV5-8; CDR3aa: CASSVGGHYGYTF; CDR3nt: TGTGCCAGCAGCGTAGGGGGCCACTATGGCTACACCTTC
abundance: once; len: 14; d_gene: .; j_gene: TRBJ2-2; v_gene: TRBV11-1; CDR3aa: CASSLNPNTGELFF; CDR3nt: TGTGCCAGCAGCTTAAACCCGAACACCGGGGAGCTGTTTTTT
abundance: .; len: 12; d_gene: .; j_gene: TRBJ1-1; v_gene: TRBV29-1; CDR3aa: CSVPQGITEAFF; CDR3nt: TGCAGCGTCCCGCAGGGAATAACTGAAGCTTTCTTT
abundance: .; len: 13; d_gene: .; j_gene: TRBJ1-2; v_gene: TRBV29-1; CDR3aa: CSVDSGVSGGYTF; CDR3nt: TGCAGCGTTGATTCGGGGGTTAGTGGAGGCTACACCTTC
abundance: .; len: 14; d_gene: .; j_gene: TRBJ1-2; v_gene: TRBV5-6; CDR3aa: CASSPIGTTYGYTF; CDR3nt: TGTGCCAGCAGCCCCATCGGGACTACCTATGGCTACACCTTC
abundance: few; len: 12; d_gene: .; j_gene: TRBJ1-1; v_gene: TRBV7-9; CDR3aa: CASSLPGNEAFF; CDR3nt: TGTGCCAGCAGCTTACCAGGGAACGAAGCTTTCTTT
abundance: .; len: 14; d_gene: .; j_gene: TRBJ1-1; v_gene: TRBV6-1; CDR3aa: CASTEHFLNTEAFF; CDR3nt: TGTGCCAGCACCGAGCATTTCTTGAACACTGAAGCTTTCTTT
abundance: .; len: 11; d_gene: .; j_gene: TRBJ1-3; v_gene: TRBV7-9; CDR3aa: CASSLRSSIYF; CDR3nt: TGTGCCAGCAGCTTGCGGAGTTCCATATATTTT